These 26 T cell receptor beta chains came from one sample sequenced in a study of cytomegalovirus exposure and HLA in healthy donors. Primers: 60 Vbeta forward and 13 Jbeta reverse. This table comes from immunoSEQ multiplex PCR, and its TCRdb copy is limited to in-frame clones, with some not included. The sample lists some 90,000 clones, roughly 63% occurring once. Sequencing was carried out using PBMCs. All receptors come from a boy between 10 and 17 years old in good health and CMV-seropositive.

The chain has TRBV9 and TRBJ2-3; 9 bases are shared with TRBD1. The CDR3 contains 18 residues. Trimming at V came to 4 bases and at J to 3 bases, leaving 15 bases not matched to a gene. Germline V gives CDR1 SGDLS, CDR2 YYNGEE. This CDR3 reads CASSPRGSGTGLTDTQYF. The CDR3 DNA sequence: TGTGCCAGCAGCCCTAGAGGGAGCGGGACAGGGTTAACAGATACGCAGTATTTT.

The chain recombines TRBV9 with TRBJ2-7; no clear D. Germline values: CDR1 SGDLS, CDR2 YYNGEE. The CDR3 loop spans 14 amino acids. Trimming removed 0 bases from V and 2 bases from J, with 9 bases in between. CDR3 loop: CASSVDLIPYEQYF. CDR3 DNA: TGTGCCAGCAGCGTAGATCTAATACCCTACGAGCAGTACTTC. The complete variable domain, with remaining parts taken from reference TRBV9 and TRBJ2-7, reads DSGVTQTPKHLITATGQRVTLRCSPRSGDLSVYWYQQSLDQGLQFLIQYYNGEERAKGNILERFSAQQFPDLHSELNLSSLELGDSALYFCASSVDLIPYEQYFGPGTRLTVT.

This clone was picked up one time. The chain employs TRBV6-6 and TRBJ2-1; perhaps TRBD2 as D (6 bases). Per the germline V gene, CDR1 is MNHNY and CDR2 is SVGAGI (reference sequence). The V and J ends lost 4 bases and 10 bases respectively, with 8 bases between them. This CDR3 comprises 11 residues. The CDR3 sequence: CASSWRGEQFF. In DNA, the CDR3 is TGTGCCAGCAGTTGGCGGGGCGAGCAGTTCTTC.

This clone was seen more than once but under ten times. The rearrangement links TRBV6-4 to TRBJ2-7, with 7 nucleotides matching TRBD2. CDR1 is MRHNA, CDR2 SNTAGT, per germline. The trim removed 3 bases at V and 4 bases at J, leaving 3 bases unmatched. The CDR3 loop spans 13 amino acids. CDR3: CASSEERGYEQYF. DNA of the CDR3: TGTGCCAGCAGTGAGGAGCGGGGTTACGAGCAGTACTTC.

This clone has just a few counts. The rearrangement joins TRBV30 to TRBJ1-3, with D unresolved. Looked up from germline, CDR1 is GTSNPN and CDR2 is SVGIG (reference sequence). This CDR3 comprises 15 residues. V gave up 0 bases and J gave up 0 bases, with 9 bases separating them. The CDR3 DNA sequence: TGTGCCTGGAGTGTTACACCCAGCTCTGGAAACACCATATATTTT. This gives the protein CAWSVTPSSGNTIYF.

The V call is TRBV5-1, the J call TRBJ2-3; a weak D match, TRBD1 (7 bases). V was clipped by 4 bases and J by 6 bases, with 18 bases between them. This CDR3 has 15 amino acids. CDR1 and CDR2 from the germline V gene are SGHRS and YFSETQ. CDR3 bases: TGCGCCAGCAGCCTTCTAGAGACAGGGAGGGATACGCAGTATTTT. Its protein product is CASSLLETGRDTQYF.

This clone was found a few times. The chain combines TRBV6-5 with TRBJ2-7; no clear D gene. V lost 3 bases, J lost 2 bases, and 11 bases lay in between. Germline CDR1 MNHEY, CDR2 SVGAGI. This CDR3 is 14 amino acids long. CDR3 bases: TGTGCCAGCAGTTATGGCGGCACAACCTACGAGCAGTACTTC. Translation gives CASSYGGTTYEQYF.

On this clone: At one of its ends the junction is not consistent with the germline gene, which may arise from a read error. V and J are TRBV6-5 and TRBJ1-5; D not resolved. CDR1 and CDR2 from the germline V gene are MNHEY and SVGAGI. This CDR3 spans 13 amino acids. DNA for the CDR3: TGTGCCAGCTCAACTGGGCGCGGGCAGCCCCAGAATTTT. It is translated as CASSTGRGQPQNF.

The rearrangement uses TRBV25-1 and TRBJ1-3, with a weak D call TRBD1 (5 bases). The CDR3 spans 15 residues. In germline, CDR1 is MGHDK, CDR2 SYGVNS. V was shortened by 3 bases and J by 0 bases, with 9 bases between the two germline ends. The CDR3 region has the DNA TGTGCCAGCAGTGACGACAGAAGCTCTGGAAACACCATATATTTT. It codes for CASSDDRSSGNTIYF.

This clone was seen a few times. V gene TRBV2 combines with J gene TRBJ1-4, with 7 bases matching TRBD1. The CDR3 extends over 15 amino acids. Germline trimming cut 7 bases from V and 3 bases from J; bases unmatched to any gene: 8. Germline lookup yields CDR1 SNHLY and CDR2 FYNNEI. The CDR3 region is CASTREGQPNEKLFF. CDR3 DNA sequence: TGTGCCAGCACCCGGGAGGGACAGCCTAATGAAAAACTGTTTTTT.

The V gene is TRBV9, the J gene TRBJ2-2, with 14 bases aligning to TRBD2. Germline V gene lookup returns CDR1 SGDLS and CDR2 YYNGEE. The V segment lost 3 bases and the J segment 0 bases; nucleotides outside the gene matches: 10. The length of the CDR3 is 20 residues. CDR3 nucleotides: TGTGCCAGCAGCGCGATACCGAGGACTAGCGGGGGGACGAACACCGGGGAGCTGTTTTTT. Residues: CASSAIPRTSGGTNTGELFF.

This clone appeared a few times. The chain couples TRBV18 to TRBJ2-5, with D unresolved. The V gene lost 4 bases and the J gene lost 2 bases, with 8 bases spanning the gap. This CDR3 has 13 residues. From germline, CDR1 is KGHSH and CDR2 LQKENI. The CDR3 spells CASSRNRQETQYF. CDR3 bases: TGTGCCAGCTCACGTAACAGACAAGAGACCCAGTACTTC.

The chain couples TRBV25-1 to TRBJ2-6; D is unclear. The germline V and J ends were trimmed by 8 bases and 2 bases, with 7 bases remaining between them. There are 13 residues in the CDR3. From germline, CDR1 is MGHDK and CDR2 SYGVNS. The CDR3 reads CASQNTGANVLTF. The CDR3 DNA reads TGTGCCAGCCAAAACACTGGGGCCAACGTCCTGACTTTC.

In this sample, this clone turned up a few times. The CDR3 reads CASSLAVGNTGELFF. Here the CDR3 DNA reads TGCGCCAGCAGCTTGGCAGTTGGGAACACCGGGGAGCTGTTTTTT. The chain has TRBV5-1 and TRBJ2-2; D not resolved. The CDR3 spans 15 residues. Germline V lookup: CDR1 SGHRS, CDR2 YFSETQ. V lost 0 bases to trimming and J lost 1 base, with 7 bases between them. The complete variable domain, with remaining parts taken from reference TRBV5-1 and TRBJ2-2, reads KAGVTQTPRYLIKTRGQQVTLSCSPISGHRSVSWYQQTPGQGLQFLFEYFSETQRNKGNFPGRFSGRQFSNSRSEMNVSTLELGDSALYLCASSLAVGNTGELFFGEGSRLTVL.

This clone turned up a few times. The rearrangement links TRBV25-1 to TRBJ2-5; D not resolved. The better agreement between TRBJ2-7 and the DNA end casts doubt on the J call. There are 11 residues in the CDR3. Germline CDR1 reads MGHDK; CDR2 reads SYGVNS. The CDR3 DNA reads as TGTGCCAGCCGTAGCTCCTACGAGCAGTACTTC. Translation gives CASRSSYEQYF.

The chain carries TRBV30 and TRBJ1-1; no definite D call. Germline V CDR1 and CDR2: GTSNPN, SVGIG (reference sequence). This CDR3 has 16 residues. V gave up 0 bases and J gave up 1 base, with 15 bases separating them. In nucleotides, the CDR3 is TGTGCCTGGAGTGTACTAGGGCGGGCGGGGAACACTGAAGCTTTCTTT. Amino acid sequence: CAWSVLGRAGNTEAFF.

The chain combines TRBV5-1 with TRBJ2-5; TRBD1 aligns across 7 bases. The CDR3 covers 14 residues. Germline V gives CDR1 SGHRS, CDR2 YFSETQ. V shed 4 bases and J 1 base; nucleotides not matched to a gene: 4. CDR3 DNA: TGCGCCAGCAGCGTGGGGACAGTCCAAGAGACCCAGTACTTC. This encodes CASSVGTVQETQYF.

This sequence joins TRBV5-7 and TRBJ1-1, with a possible D match to TRBD1 (5 bases). TRBV5-7 is reported as an ORF; its role is uncertain. V was shortened by 1 base and J by 1 base, with 17 bases between the two germline ends. The CDR3 is made up of 17 amino acids. The CDR3 sequence is CASSLLGGGGGNTEAFF. The CDR3 coding sequence is TGTGCCAGCAGCTTGCTGGGGGGGGGTGGAGGGAACACTGAAGCTTTCTTT.

Turning to this clone: One end of the junction does not line up with germline, which may come from a read error. The rearrangement links TRBV2 to TRBJ1-5; D remains ambiguous. Germline CDR1 reads SNHLY; CDR2 reads FYNNEI. CDR3 length: 15 residues. CDR3 protein: CASSEHTYSNQPQNF. In nucleotides, the CDR3 is TGTGCCAGCAGTGAACACACCTATAGCAATCAGCCCCAGAATTTT.

The J gene is TRBJ2-7, the V gene TRBV19; D remains ambiguous. The germline V gene encodes CDR1 LNHDA and CDR2 SQIVND (reference sequence). Trimming stripped 10 bases from V and 3 bases from J, with 10 bases between. The CDR3 consists of 11 residues. DNA for the CDR3: TGTGCCACCGCGTCTGGCTACGAGCAGTACTTC. It yields the protein CATASGYEQYF.

V gene TRBV29-1 combines with J gene TRBJ2-6; TRBD1 aligns across 12 bases. Germline loops: CDR1 SQVTM, CDR2 ANQGSEA. The V segment lost 4 bases and the J segment 4 bases; nucleotides outside the gene matches: 8. The CDR3 covers 17 residues. As DNA, the CDR3 is TGCAGCGTTGGGGCCGGGACAGGGGGCACCGGGGCCAACGTCCTGACTTTC. This codes for CSVGAGTGGTGANVLTF.

The gene calls are TRBV19 and TRBJ2-7; D possibly corresponds to TRBD1 (5 bases). V was shortened by 4 bases and J by 6 bases, with 13 bases between the two germline ends. CDR3 size: 13 residues. Germline lookup yields CDR1 LNHDA and CDR2 SQIVND (reference sequence). CDR3 sequence (DNA): TGTGCCAGTAGTACCCCAGACAGCACCGAGCAGTACTTC. This codes for CASSTPDSTEQYF.

As regards this clone: Additional DNA sequences in this sample encode the identical CDR3. The V call is TRBV6-5, the J call TRBJ1-1; the D gene is possibly TRBD1 (6 bases). The V end lost 6 bases, the J end lost 5 bases, and 19 bases lay between the germline ends. CDR1 and CDR2 from the germline V gene are MNHEY and SVGAGI. The CDR3 has 15 residues. This CDR3 is CASRLVKGRGTEAFF. In DNA form, the CDR3 reads TGTGCCAGCAGACTGGTGAAGGGGAGGGGGACTGAAGCTTTCTTT.

This clone was observed a handful of times. The gene calls are TRBV4-1 and TRBJ2-7, with 8 nucleotides matching TRBD1. The V and J ends lost 0 bases and 7 bases, in that order; junction bases with no gene match: 5. Germline V gene data show CDR1 as MGHRA and CDR2 as YSYEKL. The CDR3 extends over 14 amino acids. For the CDR3, the DNA is TGCGCCAGCAGCCAAGACGTTAGACAGGGGGAGCAGTACTTC. Translated: CASSQDVRQGEQYF.

This rearrangement joins TRBV10-1 to TRBJ1-3; D unclear. There are 14 residues in the CDR3. Germline loops: CDR1 WNHNN, CDR2 SYGVQD (reference sequence). The V end was cut by 6 bases, the J end by 0 bases, with 9 bases between. The CDR3 DNA follows: TGCGCCAGCAGGGAAGACATCTCTGGAAACACCATATATTTT. It encodes CASREDISGNTIYF.

The CDR3 here is CASSVGPSYTEAFF. CDR3 in DNA: TGTGCCAGCAGCGTAGGCCCCAGTTACACTGAAGCTTTCTTT. This chain connects TRBV9 to TRBJ1-1, with D uncertain. Deletions cut 0 bases from V and 3 bases from J, with 9 bases between. In germline, CDR1 is SGDLS, CDR2 YYNGEE. The CDR3 is made up of 14 amino acids.